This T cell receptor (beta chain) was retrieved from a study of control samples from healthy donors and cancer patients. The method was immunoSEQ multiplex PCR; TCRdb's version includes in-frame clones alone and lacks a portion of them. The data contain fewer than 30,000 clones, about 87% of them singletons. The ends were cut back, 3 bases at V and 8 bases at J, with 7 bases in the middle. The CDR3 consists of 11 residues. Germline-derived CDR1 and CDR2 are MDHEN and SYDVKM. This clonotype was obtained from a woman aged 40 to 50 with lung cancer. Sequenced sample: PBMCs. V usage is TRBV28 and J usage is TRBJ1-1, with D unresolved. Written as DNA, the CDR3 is TGTGCCAGCAGTTTTGGTCTCGAAGCTTTCTTT. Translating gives CASSFGLEAFF.